This passage covers 15 T cell receptor beta chains from one sample sequenced in a study of blood T cell repertoires in COVID-19. The table came from immunoSEQ multiplex PCR; TCRdb's copy has only in-frame clones and leaves some out. This table holds just over 300,000 clones, 65% to 90% found once. The sequenced sample was PBMCs or T cells enriched from blood (not recorded which). Source of these receptors: a man aged 30 to 45 who had recovered from COVID-19.

The rearrangement joins TRBV11-2 to TRBJ1-1, with D perhaps matching TRBD1 (5 bases). V shed 5 bases and J shed 4 bases, with 14 bases lying between them. CDR1 SGHAT and CDR2 FQNNGV come from the germline V gene. The CDR3 length is 14 residues. The CDR3 reads CASSRPGRGTEAFF. CDR3 coding DNA: TGTGCCAGCAGCCGGCCGGGGAGGGGCACTGAAGCTTTCTTT.

The rearrangement joins TRBV5-4 to TRBJ2-3; TRBD2 matches at 11 bases. V shed 9 bases, J shed 2 bases, and the junction held 8 bases outside the gene matches. The CDR3 runs to 15 residues. Germline values: CDR1 SGHNT, CDR2 YYREEE (reference sequence). The CDR3 DNA sequence: TGTGCCACGGCCATGGGACTAGCGGACACAGATACGCAGTATTTT. This gives the protein CATAMGLADTDTQYF.

This chain links TRBV3-1 (or the pseudogene TRBV3-2) with TRBJ1-2, with D perhaps TRBD1 (6 bases). This CDR3 has 15 residues. The V gene lost 5 bases and the J gene lost 9 bases, with 22 bases spanning the gap. CDR1 and CDR2 from the germline V gene are LGHDT and YNNKEL (reference sequence). The CDR3 DNA reads as TGTGCCAGCAGCTCCCGCCGGGGGGCTTCACTGAGCTACACCTTC. It specifies CASSSRRGASLSYTF.

The CDR3 nucleotides read TGTGCCAGCAGCTTAGCCCACTGGGCTCCAAATGAGCAGTTCTTC. Translating it yields CASSLAHWAPNEQFF. This chain links TRBV11-3 with TRBJ2-1, with unresolved D. Germline values: CDR1 SGHNT, CDR2 YENEEA. CDR3 length equals 15 residues. The germline V and J ends were trimmed by 1 base and 7 bases, with 14 bases remaining between them.

The rearrangement uses TRBV7-2 and TRBJ2-2, with D perhaps TRBD2 (6 bases). The CDR3 totals 15 residues. V lost 5 bases and J 8 bases, leaving 18 bases between the germline ends. Looked up from germline, CDR1 is SGHTA and CDR2 is FQGNSA. Here the CDR3 reads CASSPPRDSTGELFF. The CDR3 region has the DNA TGTGCCAGCAGCCCCCCTCGGGACTCTACGGGGGAGCTGTTTTTT.

This clone was seen just once. The V call is TRBV18, the J call TRBJ1-1; tentatively, D is TRBD1 (6 bases). Germline V gene data show CDR1 as KGHSH and CDR2 as LQKENI. The CDR3 runs 11 residues. Deletions cut 9 bases from V and 5 bases from J, with 10 bases between. This CDR3 reads CASPQGTEAFF. The CDR3 nucleotides are TGTGCCAGTCCCCAGGGGACTGAAGCTTTCTTT.

The V gene is TRBV27, the J gene TRBJ1-6, with D perhaps TRBD1 (6 bases). The CDR3 contains 18 residues. V was clipped by 7 bases and J by 0 bases, with 19 bases between them. CDR1 is MNHEY and CDR2 is SMNVEV in the germline V gene (reference sequence). CDR3 region: CASTQSGTLSSYNSPLHF. For the CDR3, the DNA is TGTGCCAGCACCCAAAGTGGGACATTGAGCTCCTATAATTCACCCCTCCACTTT.

This chain joins TRBV5-4 and TRBJ2-3; D perhaps matches TRBD1 (5 bases). Germline values: CDR1 SGHNT, CDR2 YYREEE (reference sequence). Trimming took off 3 bases at V and 2 bases at J, with 13 bases between the two ends. This CDR3 is built from 15 residues. The CDR3 sequence: CASSWAGSITDTQYF. Here the CDR3 DNA reads TGTGCCAGCAGCTGGGCAGGGTCTATCACAGATACGCAGTATTTT.

The V and J genes are TRBV28 and TRBJ1-1, with a tentative D call TRBD1 (6 bases). Trimming shortened V by 10 bases and J by 4 bases, and 19 bases separated the two germline ends. The CDR3 contains 14 residues. The germline gives CDR1 MDHEN, CDR2 SYDVKM. Here the CDR3 reads CATRSRGWGTEAFF. For the CDR3, the DNA is TGTGCCACCCGAAGCAGGGGTTGGGGCACTGAAGCTTTCTTT.

The table lists this clone with a count of one. The genes are TRBV7-8 and TRBJ2-2; TRBD2 matches at 8 bases. Germline V CDR1 and CDR2: SGHVS, FQNEAQ. Trimming removed 2 bases from V and 5 bases from J; junction bases left unmatched: 7. This CDR3 has 16 residues. The CDR3 reads CASSLRTGGMTGELFF. The CDR3 DNA follows: TGTGCCAGCAGCTTAAGGACGGGGGGGATGACCGGGGAGCTGTTTTTT.

The rearrangement joins TRBV5-6 to TRBJ1-6; D unclear. CDR1 is SGHDT, CDR2 YYEEEE, per germline. The CDR3 covers 14 residues. V was pared by 5 bases and J by 8 bases, with 14 bases between. CDR3 nucleotides: TGTGCCAGCAGGGCCGGGTCCCCCTATTCACCCCTCCACTTT. Protein: CASRAGSPYSPLHF.

This clone was counted ten times or more. This chain links TRBV19 with TRBJ1-5, with 9 bases matching TRBD1. The CDR3 runs to 17 residues. J gave up 4 bases and V 6 bases, and 13 bases lay outside the gene matches. Germline V gene data show CDR1 as LNHDA and CDR2 as SQIVND (reference sequence). CDR3 coding DNA: TGTGCCAGTAGAGAGAATCGGGGACAGGGAAGAAATCAGCCCCAGCATTTT. Its protein product is CASRENRGQGRNQPQHF.

This CDR3 reads CASSGGDGYYGYTF. The CDR3 DNA is TGCGCCAGCAGCGGAGGGGACGGGTACTATGGCTACACCTTC. This rearrangement joins TRBV5-1 to TRBJ1-2, with a tentative D call TRBD1 (5 bases). The CDR3 consists of 14 residues. V lost 4 bases and J 3 bases, leaving 13 bases between the germline ends. CDR1 and CDR2 (germline): SGHRS, YFSETQ.

The J gene is TRBJ1-4, the V gene TRBV18; 7 bases are a match to TRBD1. V was clipped by 2 bases and J by 0 bases; unmatched bases: 6. This CDR3 is 17 amino acids long. Germline CDR1 and CDR2: KGHSH and LQKENI. Written as DNA, the CDR3 is TGTGCCAGCTCACCAAGGGGACAGCCCGCAACTAATGAAAAACTGTTTTTT. Translation: CASSPRGQPATNEKLFF.

The chain uses TRBV24-1 and TRBJ2-2, with TRBD1 matching 7 bases. The CDR3 length is 16 residues. Trimming removed 5 bases from V and 5 bases from J; junction bases left unmatched: 10. Germline values: CDR1 KGHDR, CDR2 SFDVKD. CDR3 sequence reads: CATSAPTGQGTGELFF. The CDR3 coding sequence is TGTGCCACCAGTGCCCCGACAGGGCAGGGGACCGGGGAGCTGTTTTTT.